The clone carrying this TCR beta chain was counted at least ten times. Antigen: not known. The draw of peripheral blood yielded ten milliliters from each donor. A second about 7 to 12 cycle PCR used barcoded and J-beta primers. TCRdb redid the calling of the 5' RACE reads with MiXCR, one entry per CDR3 protein. The data hold roughly 680,000 distinct CDR3 sequences, with roughly half observed a single time. The sample originates from a study of blood T cells in healthy people across ages. General study points: Per million T cells, TCR beta diversity dropped roughly linearly as age increased. Researchers said unsorted PBMCs prevented a conclusive naive versus antigen-experienced comparison.

Looked up from germline, CDR1 is SGHTA and CDR2 is FQGNSA. This CDR3 region has 12 residues. V lost 8 bases, J lost 3 bases, and 8 bases lay in between. This sequence originates from a woman aged 80 or older in good health. J is TRBJ2-1 and V is TRBV7-2; D is unresolved. What was sequenced was blood. CDR3 nucleotides: TGTGCCAGCGGATGGGGCTACAATGAGCAGTTCTTC. It codes for CASGWGYNEQFF.